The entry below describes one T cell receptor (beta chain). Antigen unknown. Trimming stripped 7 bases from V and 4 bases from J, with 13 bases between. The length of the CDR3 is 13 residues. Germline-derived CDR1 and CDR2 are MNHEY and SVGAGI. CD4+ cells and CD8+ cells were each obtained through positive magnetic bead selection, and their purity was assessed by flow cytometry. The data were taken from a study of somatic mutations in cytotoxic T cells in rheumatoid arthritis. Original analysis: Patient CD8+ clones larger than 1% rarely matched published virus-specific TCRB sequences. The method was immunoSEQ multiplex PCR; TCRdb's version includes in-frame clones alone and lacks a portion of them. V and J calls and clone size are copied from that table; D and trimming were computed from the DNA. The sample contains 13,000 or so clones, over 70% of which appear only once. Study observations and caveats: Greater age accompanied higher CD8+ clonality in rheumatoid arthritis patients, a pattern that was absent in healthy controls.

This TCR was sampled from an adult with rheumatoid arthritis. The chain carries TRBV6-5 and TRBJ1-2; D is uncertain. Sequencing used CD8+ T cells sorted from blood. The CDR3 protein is CASTGDRGYGYTF. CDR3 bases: TGTGCCAGCACGGGAGACCGGGGCTATGGCTACACCTTC.